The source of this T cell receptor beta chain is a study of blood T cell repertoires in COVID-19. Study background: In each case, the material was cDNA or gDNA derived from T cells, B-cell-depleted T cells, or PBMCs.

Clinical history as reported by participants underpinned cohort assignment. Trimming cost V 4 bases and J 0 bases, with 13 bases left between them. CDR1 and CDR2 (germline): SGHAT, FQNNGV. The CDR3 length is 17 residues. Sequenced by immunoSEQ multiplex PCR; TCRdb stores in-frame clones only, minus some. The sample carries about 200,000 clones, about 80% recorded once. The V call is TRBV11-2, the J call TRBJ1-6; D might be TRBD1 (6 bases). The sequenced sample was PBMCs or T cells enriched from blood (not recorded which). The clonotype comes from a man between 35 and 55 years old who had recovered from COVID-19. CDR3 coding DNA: TGTGCCAGCAGCTCCTTTGGACAGCTCTCCTATAATTCACCCCTCCACTTT. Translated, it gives CASSSFGQLSYNSPLHF.